This entry lists 2 T cell receptor beta chains sequenced from one sample in a study of regulatory T cells in long-lasting Graves disease. Time point described: persistent/refractory GD, antithyroid drugs over 5 years with positive TRAb. The TCR library was made from RNA that had been extracted from PBMCs in TRIzol. Construction of the TCR beta libraries employed iRepertoire HTBI primers in conjunction with Arm-PCR of CDR3 regions. TCRdb reanalysed the multiplex PCR reads using MiXCR and keeps one entry per CDR3 protein. This table has around 460,000 distinct CDR3 sequences, about 22% appearing once. Sequencing used peripheral blood mononuclear cells (PBMCs), obtained when the disease was refractory, from a patient treated with antithyroid drugs. The receptors shown here come from a female donor with Graves disease.

This clonotype was counted at least ten times. The chain employs TRBV7-6 and TRBJ2-7; tentatively, D is TRBD1 or TRBD2 (5 bases each). Looked up from germline, CDR1 is SGHVS and CDR2 is FNYEAQ. Trimming left V 6 bases short and J 0 bases short, with 12 bases between. The CDR3 covers 14 residues. In DNA, the CDR3 is TGTGCCAGCAGTCACCGGGACGGCTCCTACGAGCAGTACTTC. Amino acids: CASSHRDGSYEQYF.

V and J are TRBV12-3 or TRBV12-4 and TRBJ2-6; D gene unclear. The CDR3 is 15 residues long. Trimming pared 3 bases from V and 0 bases from J, leaving 6 bases between. CDR3 DNA: TGTGCCAGCAGTTTTAAGAGCTCTGGGGCCAACGTCCTGACTTTC. Protein product: CASSFKSSGANVLTF.